The count of the clone carrying this T cell receptor beta chain is one. Its cognate antigen is unknown. The sample is drawn from a study of cytomegalovirus exposure and HLA in healthy donors. 60 Vbeta and 13 Jbeta primers were used in PCR. Produced via immunoSEQ multiplex PCR; TCRdb's table is partial and in-frame only. The sample lists a few hundred thousand clones, 70% to 90% occurring once. Overall study findings and caveats: With further analysis later on, most CMV-associated TCR beta chains appeared HLA-restricted.

The sequencing input was PBMCs. The receptor was derived from a woman aged 60-70 years in good health and CMV-seropositive.

In DNA form, the CDR3 reads TGCGCCAGCAGTGCAGGCGAGCAGTACTTC. Protein: CASSAGEQYF. This sequence joins TRBV10-2 and TRBJ2-7; no reliable D call. Germline loops: CDR1 WSHSY, CDR2 SAAADI. This CDR3 spans 10 amino acids. Trimming pared 4 bases from V and 6 bases from J, leaving 4 bases between.